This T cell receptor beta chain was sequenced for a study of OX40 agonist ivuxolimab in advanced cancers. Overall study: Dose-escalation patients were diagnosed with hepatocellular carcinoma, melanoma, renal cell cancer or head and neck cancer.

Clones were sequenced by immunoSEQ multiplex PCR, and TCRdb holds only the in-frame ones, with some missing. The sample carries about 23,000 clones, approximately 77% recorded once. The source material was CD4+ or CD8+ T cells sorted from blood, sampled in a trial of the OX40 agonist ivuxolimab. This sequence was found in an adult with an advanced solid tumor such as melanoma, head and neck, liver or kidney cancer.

DNA of the CDR3: TGCGCCAGCAGCCAAGGACAGTTTGAAGCTTTCTTT. Protein product: CASSQGQFEAFF. The chain has TRBV4-3 and TRBJ1-1, with a weak D call TRBD1 (5 bases). The V end lost 1 base, the J end lost 7 bases, and 7 bases lay between the germline ends. CDR1 LGHNA and CDR2 YSLEER come from the germline V gene. This CDR3 has 12 amino acids.